One T cell receptor beta chain is described in this entry. Its cognate antigen is unknown. PCR employed 60 Vbeta and 13 Jbeta primers. This table comes from immunoSEQ multiplex PCR, and its TCRdb copy is limited to in-frame clones, with some not included. This table holds 65,000 to 80,000 clones, about 81% found once. These data originate in a study of cytomegalovirus exposure and HLA in healthy donors. Germline V gene lookup returns CDR1 SEHNR and CDR2 FQNEAQ (reference sequence). The CDR3 length is 15 residues. Trimming removed 2 bases at V and 3 bases at J, with 13 bases between. Study-level results: A classifier reportedly called cytomegalovirus status with high sensitivity and specificity.

This TCR came from a woman aged 35 to 49 in good health and CMV-seropositive. This chain connects TRBV7-9 to TRBJ1-1; a possible D gene is TRBD1 (6 bases). The sequencing sample was made of PBMCs. This CDR3 is CASSLIPSGDTEAFF. In DNA form, the CDR3 reads TGTGCCAGCAGCTTAATTCCCTCAGGGGACACTGAAGCTTTCTTT.